A selection of T cell receptor beta chains follows, all from one sample in a study of control samples from healthy donors and cancer patients. Clones were read by immunoSEQ multiplex PCR, and TCRdb kept only the in-frame ones, dropping some. The table lists 100,000 to 150,000 clones, 80% to 95% of them singletons. The sample taken for sequencing was blood. The origin of the receptors is a middle-aged man in good health. Both conserved end residues are part of each CDR3. D genes are given only for firm matches. Expanded clones get a size class; other rows say once, few or many, or leave the size out.

V gene	clone size	D gene	J gene	CDR3 DNA	CDR3 protein
TRBV9	-	-	TRBJ2-3	TGTGCCAGCAGCGTCGGGGGGCTCGGAGATACGCAGTATTTT	CASSVGGLGDTQYF
TRBV18	-	-	TRBJ1-5	TGTGCCAGCTCACCTTCCAGTGGAGGGGCAACTAATCAGCCCCAGCATTTT	CASSPSSGGATNQPQHF
TRBV7-7	few	-	TRBJ2-2	TGTGCTAGCAGCTTAGGCGCGGTGATGAACACCGGGGAGCTGTTTTTT	CASSLGAVMNTGELFF
TRBV7-6	-	-	TRBJ2-5	TGTGCCAGCAGAGGCTGGGAGACCCAGTACTTC	CASRGWETQYF
TRBV5-4	-	-	TRBJ2-7	TGTGCCAGCAGCCGTCCGGGGGGCCAGAACTACGAGCAGTACTTC	CASSRPGGQNYEQYF
TRBV10-2	-	-	TRBJ1-6	TGCGCCAGCAGTGAGTATGGGGCGGTAGCCTATAATTCACCCCTCCACTTT	CASSEYGAVAYNSPLHF
TRBV11-2	few	-	TRBJ1-1	TGTGCCAGCAGCTTAGGCCCTCGGCCCACTGAAGCTTTCTTT	CASSLGPRPTEAFF
TRBV21-1	-	-	TRBJ1-6	TGTGCCAGCAGCATCACGAACGAAGAGACAGACATTAATTCACCCCTCCACTTT	CASSITNEETDINSPLHF
TRBV7-2	-	-	TRBJ2-7	TGTGCCAGCAGCGGTGAGTTAGGGCCTAGCTACGAGCAGTACTTC	CASSGELGPSYEQYF
TRBV7-3	-	-	TRBJ2-3	TGTGCCAGCAGTCCGGGGTTTGTAGATACGCAGTATTTT	CASSPGFVDTQYF
TRBV4-2	few	TRBD2	TRBJ2-2	TGTGCCAGTCAATCTAGCGGGGGGAATAACGGGGAGCTGTTTTTT	CASQSSGGNNGELFF
TRBV28	-	TRBD1	TRBJ2-7	TGTGCCAGCAGTTTAAGGGGAGCCGGGACAGGGATTTTCCAATTGGACTTC	CASSLRGAGTGIFQLDF
TRBV7-2	once	-	TRBJ2-7	TGTGCCAGCAGCTTGCAGGGTAGTCTTGGCTACGAGCAGTACTTC	CASSLQGSLGYEQYF
TRBV29-1	-	TRBD1	TRBJ1-1	TGCAGCGTGGGCGCGGGGACAGCCCCTTTGGGCACTGAAGCTTTCTTT	CSVGAGTAPLGTEAFF
TRBV5-1	-	TRBD1	TRBJ1-1	TGCGCCAGCGGTAAGACAGGGGGCGCGAACACTGAAGCTTTCTTT	CASGKTGGANTEAFF
TRBV7-2	once	-	TRBJ2-2	TGTGCCAGCAGCTTATCGGACACCGGGGAGCTGTTTTTT	CASSLSDTGELFF
TRBV6-5	-	-	TRBJ2-7	TGTGCCAGCAGTTATGCTGAGACCTACGAGCAGTACTTC	CASSYAETYEQYF
TRBV6-5	-	-	TRBJ1-1	TGTGCCAGCAGTTACGATGGGGGGCGGCCTGAAGCTTTCTTT	CASSYDGGRPEAFF
TRBV6-2/TRBV6-3	-	-	TRBJ2-7	TGTGCCAGCAGTTCCTTCTACGAGCAGTACTTC	CASSSFYEQYF
TRBV28	-	TRBD1	TRBJ2-2	TGTGCCAGCAGAGAAAGGTGGACAGGGGGAGACACCGGGGAGCTGTTTTTT	CASRERWTGGDTGELFF
TRBV7-2	-	-	TRBJ1-1	TGTGCCAGCAGCTTAGGCCCCTGGGGAGGGGACACTGAAGCTTTCTTT	CASSLGPWGGDTEAFF
TRBV29-1	-	-	TRBJ1-4	TGCAGCGTTGACTCGGGACTGCATAATGAAAAACTGTTTTTT	CSVDSGLHNEKLFF
TRBV7-8	-	TRBD2	TRBJ2-2	TGTGCCAGCAGCACCAGCGGGGGGGACACCGGGGAGCTGTTTTTT	CASSTSGGDTGELFF
TRBV12-3/TRBV12-4	-	-	TRBJ1-3	TGTGCCAGCAGTGGAAGAAACACCATATATTTT	CASSGRNTIYF
TRBV4-2	-	TRBD1	TRBJ2-2	TGTGCCAGCAGCCAAGTAGGGACAGGGGCTAACACCGGGGAGCTGTTTTTT	CASSQVGTGANTGELFF
TRBV27	-	TRBD1	TRBJ2-2	TGTGCCAGCAGTTACCGGGTGGACAGGGCAAACACCGGGGAGCTGTTTTTT	CASSYRVDRANTGELFF
TRBV20-1	few	TRBD1	TRBJ1-4	TGCAGTGCTAGTGCCACAGGGGGCCCAAGAGAAAAACTGTTTTTT	CSASATGGPREKLFF
TRBV3-1/TRBV3-2	-	-	TRBJ1-2	TGTGCCAGCGGATTTATTGGTTCACCTGGCTACACCTTC	CASGFIGSPGYTF
TRBV5-1	-	-	TRBJ2-1	TGCGCCAGCAGCTTGGAATTCAATTCCTACAATGAGCAGTTCTTC	CASSLEFNSYNEQFF
TRBV2	-	-	TRBJ1-2	TGTGCCAGCAGTGTGCGGGAGTACGGCTACACCTTC	CASSVREYGYTF
TRBV10-2	-	TRBD1	TRBJ1-2	TGCGCCACCCGGGACAGGGACTATGGCTACACCTTC	CATRDRDYGYTF
TRBV11-2	-	TRBD1	TRBJ1-2	TGTGCCAGCAGCTTAAGGCCAGGGGGTGCAGGGGATTATGGCTACACCTTC	CASSLRPGGAGDYGYTF
TRBV6-6	-	-	TRBJ1-1	TGTGCCAGTAACCCGGGAGAAACTGAAGCTTTCTTT	CASNPGETEAFF
TRBV11-3	-	TRBD2	TRBJ2-1	TGTGCCAGCAGCTCCCAGACTAGCGGGGGGGCCGGGCAGTTCTTC	CASSSQTSGGAGQFF
TRBV7-2	-	-	TRBJ2-4	TGTGCCAGCAGCTCCCGGGGGCGCGGAGGTCTAGCCAAAAACATTCAGTACTTC	CASSSRGRGGLAKNIQYF
TRBV18	-	-	TRBJ2-3	TGTGCCAGCTCACCACCGGGTGCGAGCGGCAGCACAGATACGCAGTATTTT	CASSPPGASGSTDTQYF
TRBV9	-	-	TRBJ2-7	TGTGCCAGCAGCCCTAGAAATAGCTACGAGCAGTACTTC	CASSPRNSYEQYF
TRBV3-1/TRBV3-2	-	-	TRBJ2-7	TGTGCCAGCAGCCATGGAGGGGTTGGAGAGCAGTACTTC	CASSHGGVGEQYF
TRBV2	-	TRBD1	TRBJ1-2	TGTGCCAGCAGTGTCCGGACAGGAGGGTATGGCTACACCTTC	CASSVRTGGYGYTF
TRBV11-2	-	-	TRBJ2-4	TGTGCCAGCAGCTCGCCAGGGGCTGGCAAAAACATTCAGTACTTC	CASSSPGAGKNIQYF
TRBV7-8	once	-	TRBJ1-2	TGTGCCAGCAGCTTAACCTGGGGGGGAGGCTACACCTTC	CASSLTWGGGYTF
TRBV13	-	-	TRBJ2-2	TGTGCCAGCAGCTCAGATCCCGATGGGGTCGGGGAGCTGTTTTTT	CASSSDPDGVGELFF
TRBV2	-	TRBD1	TRBJ1-1	TGTGCCAGCAGCGAAGTACAGGGGGCCGCTGAAGCTTTCTTT	CASSEVQGAAEAFF
TRBV13	few	TRBD1	TRBJ1-3	TGTGCCAGCAGCTTAGAGGGGGACAGGGGGCCCGGAAACACCATATATTTT	CASSLEGDRGPGNTIYF
TRBV29-1	-	TRBD1	TRBJ2-7	TGCAGCGCCGCCAACAGGGGCCAGGTCTACGAGCAGTACTTC	CSAANRGQVYEQYF
TRBV5-1	-	-	TRBJ1-2	TGCGCCAGCAGCCCGGGGGATAGAGGCTACACCTTC	CASSPGDRGYTF
TRBV5-1	-	TRBD2	TRBJ2-3	TGCGCCAGCAGCCTGGCAGCGGGGAGCACAGATACGCAGTATTTT	CASSLAAGSTDTQYF
TRBV19	-	-	TRBJ2-2	TGTGCCAGTAACTGGGGGGCTGGGGAGCTGTTTTTT	CASNWGAGELFF